This T cell receptor (beta chain) comes out of a study of cytotoxic CD8 clonotypes in ibrutinib-treated CLL. Looking at the study overall: Treatment had run for a median about 12 months, range 6 to 36, when response samples were taken.

TCRdb keeps only in-frame clones here, not all; method: immunoSEQ multiplex PCR. The data hold almost 250,000 clones, with around three quarters observed a single time. J lost 5 bases, V lost 4 bases, and 3 bases had no gene match. The CDR3 contains 13 residues. CDR1 is SQVTM and CDR2 is ANQGSEA in the germline V gene. As to this clone: The antigen remains unidentified.

General observations from the study: Relative to age-matched healthy donors, clonality at baseline was higher, and it tracked circulating CD8+ T-cell counts. Clonality went up at the time of ibrutinib response, stayed stable in sustained remission, and later dropped back toward its baseline level at progression.

With cryopreserved PBMCs as the source, about 2.2 micrograms of genomic DNA went to TCR beta libraries. The chain couples TRBV29-1 to TRBJ1-4, with 8 bases identical to TRBD1. The material was PBMCs, obtained after 24 months of ibrutinib treatment. This sequence originates from a human donor with chronic lymphocytic leukemia. The CDR3 here is CSVGTGTNEKLFF. The CDR3 DNA sequence: TGCAGCGTTGGGACAGGGACAAATGAAAAACTGTTTTTT.